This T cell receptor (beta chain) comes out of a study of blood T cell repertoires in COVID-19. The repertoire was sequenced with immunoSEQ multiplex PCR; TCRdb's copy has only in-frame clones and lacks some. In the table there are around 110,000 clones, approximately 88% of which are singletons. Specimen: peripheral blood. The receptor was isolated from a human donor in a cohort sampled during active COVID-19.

Here the CDR3 DNA reads TGTGCCAGCAGCATTAAGGGACAGGGTCGAGAGCAGTACTTC. Translated: CASSIKGQGREQYF. The chain uses TRBV5-6 and TRBJ2-7, with TRBD1 matching 9 bases. Germline CDR1 SGHDT, CDR2 YYEEEE. J gave up 7 bases and V 4 bases, and 9 bases lay outside the gene matches. The CDR3 is made up of 14 amino acids.